The 31 T cell receptor beta chains below all came from one sample that was sequenced in a study of T cells after yellow fever vaccination. Each CDR3 protein gets one entry after TCRdb re-called the 5' RACE reads with MiXCR. Counted here are 250,000 or so distinct CDR3 sequences, roughly 3.5% occurring once; the ten biggest clones make up under 20%. Material: PBMCs, obtained 15 days after the yellow fever booster vaccination. All receptors derive from a man aged 18 to 30 who received the YFV17D yellow fever vaccine.

At least ten counts were recorded for this clonotype. The chain has TRBV7-9 and TRBJ1-1; D might be TRBD1 (5 bases). The CDR3 length is 15 residues. The germline gives CDR1 SEHNR, CDR2 FQNEAQ (reference sequence). The germline V and J ends were trimmed by 1 base and 0 bases, with 9 bases remaining between them. The CDR3 sequence: CASSLGRDLNTEAFF. CDR3 nucleotide sequence: TGTGCCAGCAGCTTAGGAAGGGACCTGAACACTGAAGCTTTCTTT.

This sequence joins TRBV6-1 and TRBJ2-1, with TRBD2 identical over 7 bases. V was pared by 8 bases and J by 4 bases, with 11 bases of the junction left unmatched. This CDR3 contains 15 residues. From germline, CDR1 is MNHNS and CDR2 SASEGT. CDR3: CASGKRRTSYNEQFF. The CDR3, as DNA: TGTGCCAGCGGAAAGAGACGGACTAGTTACAATGAGCAGTTCTTC.

This clonotype showed up many times. The chain carries TRBV9 and TRBJ2-2; 11 bases align to TRBD2. Germline V gene lookup returns CDR1 SGDLS and CDR2 YYNGEE. The CDR3 sequence is 16 residues long. Trimming took 0 bases from V and 5 from J; bases not matched to a gene: 3. CDR3 bases: TGTGCCAGCAGCGTAGGATCTAGCGGGAGGACCGGGGAGCTGTTTTTT. It encodes CASSVGSSGRTGELFF. Full variable domain (outside the CDR3, taken from reference TRBV9 and TRBJ2-2): DSGVTQTPKHLITATGQRVTLRCSPRSGDLSVYWYQQSLDQGLQFLIQYYNGEERAKGNILERFSAQQFPDLHSELNLSSLELGDSALYFCASSVGSSGRTGELFFGEGSRLTVL.

This clonotype appeared many times. The genes are TRBV5-1 and TRBJ2-2, with 8 bases aligning to TRBD1. This CDR3 has 14 residues. Germline trimming cut 8 bases from V and 3 bases from J; bases unmatched to any gene: 6. Germline V gene lookup returns CDR1 SGHRS and CDR2 YFSETQ. As DNA, the CDR3 is TGCGCCAGTATAGGGGGACAGGACACCGGGGAGCTGTTTTTT. It translates to CASIGGQDTGELFF.

In its sample, this clonotype was seen many times. The chain recombines TRBV27 with TRBJ2-1; 12 nucleotides agree with TRBD1. The V segment lost 4 bases and the J segment 7 bases; nucleotides outside the gene matches: 8. The CDR3 spans 16 residues. Germline loops: CDR1 MNHEY, CDR2 SMNVEV (reference sequence). As DNA, the CDR3 is TGTGCCAGCAGTTCTCACCCGGGACAGGGGGCGAATGAGCAGTTCTTC. This encodes CASSSHPGQGANEQFF.

This clonotype came up many times. This chain uses TRBV10-3 with TRBJ2-3; 8 nucleotides agree with TRBD1. V lost 7 bases, J lost 2 bases, and 5 bases stayed unmatched. The CDR3 length is 14 residues. Germline V gene data show CDR1 as ENHRY and CDR2 as SYGVKD. The CDR3 DNA sequence: TGTGCCATCAAAGCGGACAGGGTCACAGATACGCAGTATTTT. This codes for CAIKADRVTDTQYF.

This clonotype was seen repeatedly, ten times or more. The rearrangement joins TRBV5-1 to TRBJ2-7, with TRBD1 identical over 9 bases. This CDR3 spans 15 amino acids. The germline gives CDR1 SGHRS, CDR2 YFSETQ. Trimming removed 4 bases from V and 4 bases from J; junction bases left unmatched: 9. This CDR3 reads CASSDTGTGFYEQYF. DNA for the CDR3: TGCGCCAGCAGCGATACCGGGACAGGGTTTTACGAGCAGTACTTC.

This clonotype was counted ten times or more. V usage is TRBV7-9 and J usage is TRBJ1-5; tentatively, D is TRBD1 (5 bases). The length of the CDR3 is 15 residues. The germline V and J ends were trimmed by 1 base and 10 bases, with 17 bases remaining between them. Per germline, CDR1 SEHNR and CDR2 FQNEAQ (reference sequence). CDR3: CASSLVPPDQGPQHF. The CDR3 DNA is TGTGCCAGCAGCTTAGTTCCCCCGGACCAGGGACCCCAGCATTTT.

This clonotype was recorded many times. The chain carries TRBV7-7 and TRBJ2-1; a weak D match, TRBD1 (6 bases). Germline CDR1 SSHAT, CDR2 FNYEAQ (reference sequence). The V end was cut by 3 bases, the J end by 11 bases, with 14 bases between. This CDR3 has 13 amino acids. The CDR3 region has the DNA TGTGCCAGCAGCTTCAGGGGTGCCAGTCAGCAGTTCTTC. Translation gives CASSFRGASQQFF.

This clonotype was counted at least ten times. The chain employs TRBV5-1 and TRBJ1-1, with unresolved D. V was cut by 4 bases and J by 0 bases, with 7 bases left in between. The CDR3 is 13 amino acids. The germline V gene encodes CDR1 SGHRS and CDR2 YFSETQ. The CDR3 region is CASSPSLNTEAFF. In DNA, the CDR3 is TGCGCCAGCAGCCCAAGTCTGAACACTGAAGCTTTCTTT.

This clonotype appeared many times. This chain connects TRBV6-5 to TRBJ2-5; TRBD2 might be the D (5 bases). Germline V gene lookup returns CDR1 MNHEY and CDR2 SVGAGI. The V and J ends lost 0 bases and 2 bases respectively, with 10 bases between them. The CDR3 has 15 residues. Written as DNA, the CDR3 is TGTGCCAGCAGTTACTCGACGGGAACACAAGAGACCCAGTACTTC. Protein product: CASSYSTGTQETQYF.

This clonotype was counted ten times or more. J is TRBJ1-1 and V is TRBV5-1; 7 bases fit TRBD1. CDR1 and CDR2 from the germline V gene are SGHRS and YFSETQ. CDR3 size: 13 residues. V lost 2 bases to trimming and J lost 11 bases; unmatched junction nucleotides: 9. CDR3 sequence: CASSLTTGSWAFF. As DNA, the CDR3 is TGCGCCAGCAGCTTAACGACAGGGTCGTGGGCTTTCTTT.

This clonotype was detected many times. The chain combines TRBV20-1 with TRBJ2-3; weak D call: TRBD1 (6 bases). Germline assignment: CDR1 DFQATT and CDR2 SNEGSKA (reference sequence). The CDR3 loop spans 15 amino acids. The V gene lost 5 bases and the J gene lost 0 bases, with 15 bases spanning the gap. The CDR3 spells CSAPPGQPSTDTQYF. The CDR3 nucleotides read TGCAGTGCTCCTCCAGGACAGCCGAGCACAGATACGCAGTATTTT.

This clonotype has at least ten counts. The V gene is TRBV10-3, the J gene TRBJ1-1, with 12 bases identical to TRBD1. Germline V lookup: CDR1 ENHRY, CDR2 SYGVKD. This CDR3 region has 16 residues. V shed 3 bases and J 6 bases; nucleotides not matched to a gene: 8. CDR3 in DNA: TGTGCCATCAGTGACCCGGGACAGGGGGCATTCGCTGAAGCTTTCTTT. Translation gives CAISDPGQGAFAEAFF.

This clonotype came up many times. The gene calls are TRBV10-3 and TRBJ1-5; D remains unclear. Germline V gives CDR1 ENHRY, CDR2 SYGVKD. Trimming took 6 bases from V and 7 from J, leaving 16 bases between them. This CDR3 region has 14 residues. CDR3 nucleotides: TGTGCCATCAGCCGAGACCCCCAAGGGCAGCCCCAGCATTTT. It yields the protein CAISRDPQGQPQHF.

This clonotype was detected ten times or more. The CDR3 loop reads CASSPDFLGGKSYNEQFF. CDR3 DNA sequence: TGTGCCAGCAGCCCGGATTTTTTAGGGGGGAAATCCTACAATGAGCAGTTCTTC. The chain links TRBV3-1 to TRBJ2-1; perhaps D is TRBD1 or TRBD2 (6 bases each). The CDR3 has 18 amino acids. With 4 bases removed from V and 1 base from J, the gap between germline ends came to 20 bases. Germline loops: CDR1 LGHDT, CDR2 YNNKEL (reference sequence).

This clonotype was detected many times. This chain links TRBV5-1 with TRBJ2-7; D may be TRBD1 or TRBD2 (5 bases each). The CDR3 runs 15 residues. Trimming removed 2 bases at V and 2 bases at J, with 14 bases between. Germline V gene data show CDR1 as SGHRS and CDR2 as YFSETQ. The CDR3 nucleotides are TGCGCCAGCAGCTTAGGGGACGGACGGGCCTACGAGCAGTACTTC. Translated, it gives CASSLGDGRAYEQYF.

This clonotype was seen ten or more times. J is TRBJ2-7 and V is TRBV19; maybe TRBD2 (5 bases). The V end lost 0 bases, the J end lost 2 bases, and 11 bases lay between the germline ends. CDR3 length: 15 amino acids. Germline loops: CDR1 LNHDA, CDR2 SQIVND (reference sequence). CDR3 in DNA: TGTGCCAGTAGTATAGAGGCGGGCCGAACCTACGAGCAGTACTTC. Its protein product is CASSIEAGRTYEQYF.

The gene calls are TRBV20-1 and TRBJ2-6, with D unclear. This CDR3 has 11 residues. The germline gives CDR1 DFQATT, CDR2 SNEGSKA (reference sequence). The V and J ends lost 6 bases and 17 bases respectively, with 17 bases between them. CDR3 DNA: TGCAGTGCACGGTCAGGATTACCGTTGACTTTC. It translates to CSARSGLPLTF.

This clonotype came up many times. This chain uses TRBV12-3 or TRBV12-4 with TRBJ1-1; D gene ambiguous. V gave up 0 bases and J gave up 1 base, with 9 bases separating them. CDR3 length: 15 residues. The CDR3 here is CASSLAGQANTEAFF. The CDR3 bases are TGTGCCAGCAGTTTAGCTGGGCAAGCGAACACTGAAGCTTTCTTT.

The table lists this clonotype with many counts. The CDR3 nucleotides are TGCGCCAGCAGCATTGGACAGTATGCGAACACCGGGGAGCTGTTTTTT. This translates into CASSIGQYANTGELFF. The chain uses TRBV5-1 and TRBJ2-2, with a possible D match to TRBD1 (6 bases). Trimming removed 4 bases from V and 0 bases from J, with 13 bases in between. This CDR3 region has 16 residues. Germline-derived CDR1 and CDR2 are SGHRS and YFSETQ.

Remarks on this clonotype: This may be a read error, as it is one base from a much larger clone. This chain links TRBV6-5 with TRBJ2-3, with D uncertain. CDR3 size: 14 residues. Germline V gives CDR1 MNHEY, CDR2 SVGAGI. The DNA for the CDR3 is TGTGCCAGCAGTTACTACAGAAGCAGAGATACGCAGTATTTT. Its translation: CASSYYRSRDTQYF.

This clonotype was seen a few times. The chain employs TRBV10-2 and TRBJ1-1; D gene ambiguous. The V end was cut by 8 bases, the J end by 6 bases, with 7 bases between. The germline V gene encodes CDR1 WSHSY and CDR2 SAAADI. This CDR3 region has 10 residues. The CDR3, as DNA: TGCGCCAGCGGGAGAGCTGAAGCTTTCTTT. Amino acids: CASGRAEAFF.

This clonotype has ten or more counts. This chain uses TRBV20-1 with TRBJ1-6; D is undetermined. The CDR3 totals 13 residues. Trimming removed 4 bases at V and 7 bases at J, with 11 bases between. Germline-derived CDR1 and CDR2 are DFQATT and SNEGSKA (reference sequence). CDR3 DNA: TGCAGTGCTACAGCCAGGCTCAATTCACCCCTCCACTTT. Translated: CSATARLNSPLHF.

A note on this clonotype: Just one base apart from a much larger clone, this may be a read error. The CDR3 DNA reads as TGTGCCAGCAGCTTAGGGGGTATTCAGCCCCAGCAATTT. Its translation: CASSLGGIQPQQF. The chain joins TRBV7-9 to TRBJ1-5; D call uncertain. The CDR3 loop spans 13 amino acids. Looked up from germline, CDR1 is SEHNR and CDR2 is FQNEAQ (reference sequence).

This clonotype occurred many times. This sequence joins TRBV6-4 and TRBJ2-3; maybe TRBD2 (5 bases). V was shortened by 0 bases and J by 12 bases, with 13 bases between the two germline ends. This CDR3 is built from 13 residues. Germline assignment: CDR1 MRHNA and CDR2 SNTAGT. The CDR3 DNA is TGTGCCAGCAGTGACTCGGGTAGCGTGATACAGTATTTT. This codes for CASSDSGSVIQYF.

This clonotype has a count of ten or more. The chain joins TRBV15 to TRBJ2-1; 11 nucleotides align to TRBD2. This CDR3 spans 16 amino acids. Unmatched junction bases numbered 3, after V lost 1 base and J lost 4 bases. The germline V gene has CDR1 LNHNV and CDR2 YYDKDF (reference sequence). CDR3 bases: TGTGCCACCAGCAGAGGGACTAGCGGGCGTTACAATGAGCAGTTCTTC. It specifies CATSRGTSGRYNEQFF.

This clonotype was counted ten times or more. V usage is TRBV6-5 and J usage is TRBJ1-4, with D hard to call. This CDR3 is 15 amino acids long. Trimming left V 0 bases short and J 8 bases short, with 13 bases between. CDR1 is MNHEY and CDR2 is SVGAGI in the germline V gene. CDR3: CASSYSGARSEKLFF. The CDR3, as DNA: TGTGCCAGCAGTTACTCGGGAGCGAGGAGCGAAAAACTGTTTTTT.

This clonotype was observed at least ten times. The V gene is TRBV9, the J gene TRBJ2-6; 7 bases are a match to TRBD2. Germline V lookup: CDR1 SGDLS, CDR2 YYNGEE. V shed 0 bases and J 0 bases; nucleotides not matched to a gene: 15. CDR3 length equals 21 residues. The CDR3 loop is CASSVAPPSSGPSSGANVLTF. The CDR3 DNA sequence: TGTGCCAGCAGCGTAGCTCCACCGTCTAGCGGACCCAGCTCTGGGGCCAACGTCCTGACTTTC.

This clonotype was counted a few times. V usage is TRBV3-1 and J usage is TRBJ1-3, with no clear D. The CDR3 consists of 12 residues. Germline V gene data show CDR1 as LGHDT and CDR2 as YNNKEL (reference sequence). Deletions cut 1 base from V and 3 bases from J, with 1 base between. CDR3 loop: CASSQGGNTIYF. The DNA for the CDR3 is TGTGCCAGCAGCCAAGGTGGAAACACCATATATTTT. The full variable domain, its missing parts supplied by reference TRBV3-1 and TRBJ1-3, is DTAVSQTPKYLVTQMGNDKSIKCEQNLGHDTMYWYKQDSKKFLKIMFSYNNKELIINETVPNRFSPKSPDKAHLNLHINSLELGDSAVYFCASSQGGNTIYFGEGSWLTVV.

This clonotype was counted many times. The chain couples TRBV19 to TRBJ1-1; a possible D gene is TRBD1 (6 bases). Germline lookup yields CDR1 LNHDA and CDR2 SQIVND (reference sequence). V lost 2 bases and J 13 bases, leaving 17 bases between the germline ends. The CDR3 totals 13 residues. The CDR3 bases are TGTGCCAGTAGTATAAATGTAAGGACAGAGCTTTTCTTT. Translated, it gives CASSINVRTELFF.